This T cell receptor beta chain came from a study of cytomegalovirus exposure and HLA in healthy donors. Study observations and caveats: As confirmed in vitro, a few CMV-associated chains were specific for CMV antigens.

Here immunoSEQ multiplex PCR was the method, and the copy in TCRdb shows in-frame clones only, minus some. The table records under 150,000 clones, about 90% of them present only once. With regard to this clone: What it binds is not known.

V lost 1 base and J lost 4, with 8 bases in between. CDR3 size: 14 residues. CDR1 is LNHDA and CDR2 is SQIVND in the germline V gene (reference sequence). The sequenced sample was PBMCs. This rearrangement joins TRBV19 to TRBJ1-5, with no clear D. This sequence was found in a woman between 18 and 29 years old in good health and CMV-seronegative. The chain's CDR3 is CASSIVLWNQPQHF. CDR3 coding DNA: TGTGCCAGTAGTATAGTACTATGGAATCAGCCCCAGCATTTT.